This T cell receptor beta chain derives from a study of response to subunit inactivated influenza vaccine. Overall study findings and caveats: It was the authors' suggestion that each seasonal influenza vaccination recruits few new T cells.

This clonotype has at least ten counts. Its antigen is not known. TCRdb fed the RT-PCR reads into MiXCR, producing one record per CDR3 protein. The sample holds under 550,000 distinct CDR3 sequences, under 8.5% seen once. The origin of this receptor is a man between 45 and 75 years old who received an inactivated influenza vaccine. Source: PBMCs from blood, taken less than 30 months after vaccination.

The CDR3 reads CASSQLSLLPRDYYTGELFF. CDR3 in DNA: TGTGCCAGCAGCCAGTTATCCCTCTTACCCCGGGACTACTACACCGGGGAGCTGTTTTTT. The chain couples TRBV11-2 to TRBJ2-2; 7 bases fit TRBD2. Looked up from germline, CDR1 is SGHAT and CDR2 is FQNNGV. The CDR3 runs 20 residues. The junction had 21 bases not matched to a gene; V was cut back by 5 bases and J by 3 bases.